This TCR beta chain comes out of a study of cytomegalovirus exposure and HLA in healthy donors (dated by TCRdb to about 2017). Turning to the overall study: A later analysis indicated that the 100 to 150 validation repertoires were generated on the platform also employed for the roughly 730 repertoires of the first cohort. To predict cytomegalovirus infection status, the study brought together high-throughput TCR immunosequencing, statistical association of individual TCRs with disease status, and machine learning. The study was designed to test whether signatures of past pathogen exposure could be identified by cataloging public T cell receptors. Along with the roughly 670-subject first cohort, a separate validation cohort of around 110 different subjects was used. Paper-wide results and their limitations: In both the original and validation cohorts, the classifier was reported to diagnose cytomegalovirus status with high specificity and sensitivity. In the study, about 150 TCR beta chains were listed as associated with cytomegalovirus. Across donors, most TCR sequences were observed very rarely, whereas some public TCRs were present in many individuals. Of the cluster scores, roughly 93% were above 0 in a later analysis, which found that TCRs clustered in the first cohort also tended to co-occur in the 120 or so validation repertoires. In vitro tests confirmed that a few of the cytomegalovirus-associated TCR beta chains recognize cytomegalovirus antigens. The authors suggested that the approach could potentially be generalized to other disease states and immunological phenotypes. A later analysis lacked HLA typing for the validation cohort, so it scored co-occurrence in that cohort across all 120 or so repertoires.

The CDR3 runs 13 residues from the cysteine to the phenylalanine. Only CDR3 DNA remains: 39 bases, in frame from the first base. The germline V gene specifies MNHEY as CDR1 and SVGAGI as CDR2. V is trimmed back by 5 bases and J by 4 bases, and the junction contains 1 base that no gene match accounts for. A note on this clone: The clone's antigen remains unknown. No clone much larger than this one lies a single base away; base qualities are absent.

The donors belonged to the validation cohort of about 120 subjects, which was separate from the roughly 670-subject first cohort. Library preparation used the immunoSEQ multiplex PCR assay. As for the authors' bioinformatics: A statistical classification framework was developed to diagnose cytomegalovirus status using the catalog of TCR beta chain sequences. TCRdb obtained this table from immuneACCESS and retained in-frame rearrangements with V and J assigned. These tables miss some clones; where compared with another copy, unresolved V genes account for less than half of the shortfall, and the remainder is unexplained. V and J calls plus clone size are reproduced from that table; the DNA served to infer D and trimming. The sample has some 340,000 clones on record, 87% of them singletons. The ten largest clones take up about 1.2% of the sample.

The sequenced sample was PBMCs. This chain joins TRBV6-5 to TRBJ1-2; a stretch of 10 junction bases matches TRBD1. The sequence was collected from a woman aged 25 to 39 in good health and CMV-seropositive. The CDR3: CASSDRGPYGYTF. The nucleotide sequence is given as TGTGCCAGCAGTGACAGGGGGCCCTATGGCTACACCTTC.